The 2 T cell receptor gamma chains reported below all come from one sample, sequenced in a study of Vδ1+ human thymocytes. Study-level findings and limits: Thymic TRG and TRD repertoires appeared highly polyclonal.

For these TCRs, the target antigens are not known. Extracted RNA was reverse transcribed into cDNA. The CDR3 regions were amplified by multiplex PCR from V-gene primers to a constant-region primer. TCRdb processed the multiplex PCR reads again with the CATT caller. This table has under 13,000 gamma-chain clones, around 40% appearing once. The sample taken for sequencing was Vdelta1+ gamma-delta thymocytes from the thymus. Noted subset: FACS-sorted CD3+ TCRalphabeta- TCRVdelta1+ TCRVdelta2- thymocytes. The receptor source for this set is a boy under two years old who had congenital heart surgery.

This clone was picked up a small number of times. V gene TRGV9 combines with J gene TRGJ1 or TRGJ2. The CDR3 spans 16 residues. The J segment lost 0 bases and the V segment lost 1 base, leaving 9 bases of the junction unmatched. The germline V gene encodes CDR1 GITISATS and CDR2 ISYDGTV (reference sequence). CDR3 in DNA: TGTGCCTTGTGGGAGGTAGTAAAAAAGAATTATTATAAGAAACTCTTT. The encoded protein is CALWEVVKKNYYKKLF.

The V call is TRGV9, the J call TRGJ1 or TRGJ2. This CDR3 comprises 15 residues. J gave up 0 bases and V 0 bases, and 5 bases lay outside the gene matches. Germline V gene data show CDR1 as GITISATS and CDR2 as ISYDGTV (reference sequence). The CDR3: CALWEVEMNYYKKLF. For the CDR3, the DNA is TGTGCCTTGTGGGAGGTGGAGATGAATTATTATAAGAAACTCTTT.